These 25 T cell receptor beta chains share one sample of origin, sequenced in a study of T-cell reconstitution after alpha-beta-depleted transplantation in children. Unique molecular identifiers were incorporated into the prepared TCRbeta library. MiXCR, run by TCRdb on the PCR reads, gives a single entry per CDR3 protein. The repertoire includes fewer than 1 million distinct CDR3 sequences, around 17% of them detected once, and roughly 4.8% sits in the top ten. The material sequenced was PBMCs, mostly from graft donor cells, taken 360 days after TCRalphabeta/CD19-depleted stem cell transplant. The origin of the receptors is a male patient under 18 who had a stem cell transplant for acute lymphoblastic leukemia, so the T cells may come from the graft donor.

This clonotype was seen a few times. This chain joins TRBV5-1 and TRBJ1-1, with D perhaps matching TRBD1 (6 bases). V dropped 0 bases and J dropped 0 bases, with 12 bases sitting between them. This CDR3 is built from 16 residues. From germline, CDR1 is SGHRS and CDR2 YFSETQ. The DNA for the CDR3 is TGCGCCAGCAGCTTGGTAAAGGGGGTGATGAACACTGAAGCTTTCTTT. Residues: CASSLVKGVMNTEAFF.

This chain links TRBV20-1 with TRBJ2-1, with TRBD2 matching over 10 bases. The CDR3 has 15 residues. Germline lookup yields CDR1 DFQATT and CDR2 SNEGSKA (reference sequence). After removal of 3 bases from V and 5 bases from J, the junction contained 7 bases not matched to a gene. The CDR3 loop is CSASQAGGPNNEQFF. Here the CDR3 DNA reads TGCAGTGCTAGTCAAGCGGGAGGGCCCAACAATGAGCAGTTCTTC.

The gene calls are TRBV4-1 and TRBJ2-6, with D uncertain. The CDR3 runs 16 residues. Germline assignment: CDR1 MGHRA and CDR2 YSYEKL. V gave up 1 base and J gave up 1 base, with 8 bases separating them. CDR3 loop: CASSQVGWSGANVLTF. The DNA of the CDR3 is TGCGCCAGCAGCCAAGTTGGATGGTCTGGGGCCAACGTCCTGACTTTC.

This clonotype was observed a few times. The chain couples TRBV4-1 to TRBJ2-2, with 9 bases that match TRBD1. V shed 6 bases and J 11 bases; nucleotides not matched to a gene: 13. This CDR3 region has 15 residues. CDR1 and CDR2 (germline): MGHRA, YSYEKL. CDR3 sequence: CASRRPGQGLPELFF. The CDR3 DNA sequence: TGCGCCAGCAGACGACCGGGACAGGGACTGCCAGAGCTGTTTTTT.

This clonotype was counted a few times. This rearrangement joins TRBV15 to TRBJ2-7; unclear D gene. The CDR3 sequence is 17 residues long. Germline V gene data show CDR1 as LNHNV and CDR2 as YYDKDF (reference sequence). The V gene lost 4 bases and the J gene lost 0 bases, with 19 bases spanning the gap. The CDR3 spells CATSTLPGHMNSYEQYF. The CDR3 bases are TGTGCCACCAGCACCCTCCCCGGGCATATGAACTCCTACGAGCAGTACTTC. Filled out from reference TRBV15 and TRBJ2-7, the complete variable domain reads DAMVIQNPRYQVTQFGKPVTLSCSQTLNHNVMYWYQQKSSQAPKLLFHYYDKDFNNEADTPDNFQSRRPNTSFCFLDIRSPGLGDTAMYLCATSTLPGHMNSYEQYFGPGTRLTVT.

This clonotype showed up just a few times. V gene TRBV7-9 combines with J gene TRBJ2-6, with D maybe TRBD2 (6 bases). The CDR3 covers 17 residues. CDR1 is SEHNR, CDR2 FQNEAQ, per germline (reference sequence). V gave up 1 base and J gave up 3 bases, with 13 bases separating them. CDR3 in amino acids: CASSLGLGGGGANVLTF. CDR3 in DNA: TGTGCCAGCAGCTTAGGCCTTGGGGGAGGTGGGGCCAACGTCCTGACTTTC.

The chain carries TRBV12-3 or TRBV12-4 and TRBJ2-2, with D perhaps TRBD1 (6 bases). V was cut by 2 bases and J by 1 base, with 8 bases left in between. This CDR3 region has 15 residues. In DNA form, the CDR3 reads TGTGCCAGCAGTTTAAGACAGGTGAACACCGGGGAGCTGTTTTTT. This translates into CASSLRQVNTGELFF.

The chain combines TRBV7-9 with TRBJ2-5; D possibly corresponds to TRBD2 (5 bases). This CDR3 has 15 residues. Trimming removed 1 base from V and 2 bases from J, with 11 bases in between. The V gene's germline CDR1 is SEHNR and CDR2 FQNEAQ (reference sequence). CDR3 in amino acids: CASSLESGWQETQYF. As DNA, the CDR3 is TGTGCCAGCAGCTTAGAATCGGGGTGGCAAGAGACCCAGTACTTC.

At least ten counts were recorded for this clonotype. The V gene is TRBV7-9, the J gene TRBJ2-2; D is perhaps TRBD2 (5 bases). The V end lost 4 bases, the J end lost 7 bases, and 13 bases lay between the germline ends. The V gene's germline CDR1 is SEHNR and CDR2 FQNEAQ (reference sequence). The CDR3 runs 14 residues. CDR3 in DNA: TGTGCCAGCAGCTCGATTCGGGATGGCGGGGAGCTGTTTTTT. It yields the protein CASSSIRDGGELFF.

J is TRBJ2-2 and V is TRBV29-1; 8 nucleotides agree with TRBD2. Germline V lookup: CDR1 SQVTM, CDR2 ANQGSEA. The CDR3 sequence is 15 residues long. J gave up 7 bases and V 7 bases, and 14 bases lay outside the gene matches. CDR3 amino acids: CSGTGAGAVNGELFF. For the CDR3, the DNA is TGCAGCGGAACGGGAGCGGGAGCGGTTAACGGGGAGCTGTTTTTT.

There are a few counts of this clonotype. This chain joins TRBV5-5 and TRBJ2-2; D is ambiguous. V lost 2 bases, J lost 5 bases, and 10 bases lay in between. CDR1 and CDR2 (germline): SGHKS, YYEKEE (reference sequence). The CDR3 has 14 amino acids. CDR3 in amino acids: CASSFFPGTGELFF. CDR3 nucleotides: TGTGCCAGCAGCTTTTTCCCGGGTACCGGGGAGCTGTTTTTT.

The genes are TRBV28 and TRBJ2-7, with 8 positions matching TRBD1. This CDR3 region has 13 residues. Trimming removed 7 bases from V and 2 bases from J; junction bases left unmatched: 4. Germline V lookup: CDR1 MDHEN, CDR2 SYDVKM. For the CDR3, the DNA is TGTGCCAGCAAGGGACAGGCTACCTACGAGCAGTACTTC. Amino acids: CASKGQATYEQYF.

The chain couples TRBV7-6 to TRBJ1-1; a possible D gene is TRBD1 (5 bases). The germline V gene encodes CDR1 SGHVS and CDR2 FNYEAQ. This CDR3 is 15 amino acids long. V dropped 5 bases and J dropped 3 bases, with 16 bases sitting between them. The CDR3 nucleotides read TGTGCCAGCAGCCGTAGACAAGGGACGGACACTGAAGCTTTCTTT. Its protein is CASSRRQGTDTEAFF.

This clonotype has just a few counts. The CDR3 reads CASSWGQGILSEKLFF. Here the CDR3 DNA reads TGCGCCAGCAGCTGGGGACAGGGGATCTTGAGCGAAAAACTGTTTTTT. This chain joins TRBV5-1 and TRBJ1-4; 10 bases line up with TRBD1. CDR3 length equals 16 residues. V lost 3 bases to trimming and J lost 8 bases; unmatched junction nucleotides: 10. Germline values: CDR1 SGHRS, CDR2 YFSETQ.

The J gene is TRBJ2-1, the V gene TRBV5-1, with 7 bases aligning to TRBD2. Germline V gene data show CDR1 as SGHRS and CDR2 as YFSETQ. Unmatched junction bases numbered 5, after V lost 0 bases and J lost 5 bases. The CDR3 has 15 amino acids. The CDR3 DNA follows: TGCGCCAGCAGCTTGGCGGGACTACCTAACAATGAGCAGTTCTTC. It translates to CASSLAGLPNNEQFF. Drawing the rest from reference TRBV5-1 and TRBJ2-1, the complete variable domain is KAGVTQTPRYLIKTRGQQVTLSCSPISGHRSVSWYQQTPGQGLQFLFEYFSETQRNKGNFPGRFSGRQFSNSRSEMNVSTLELGDSALYLCASSLAGLPNNEQFFGPGTRLTVL.

A few counts support this clonotype. V gene TRBV5-1 combines with J gene TRBJ2-4; D gene uncertain. The germline V gene encodes CDR1 SGHRS and CDR2 YFSETQ. The CDR3 spans 13 residues. The ends were cut back, 0 bases at V and 6 bases at J, with 7 bases in the middle. The chain's CDR3 is CASSLVGLNIQYF. The CDR3 DNA reads TGCGCCAGCAGCTTGGTGGGCCTAAACATTCAGTACTTC.

In the case of this clonotype: Just one base apart from a much larger clone, this may be a read error. The gene calls are TRBV29-1 and TRBJ2-7; possible D gene TRBD1, 6 bases. The germline V gene encodes CDR1 SQVTM and CDR2 ANQGSEA. This CDR3 contains 12 residues. The DNA of the CDR3 is TGCAGCGTTGGCCGGGACATCTACGTGCAGTACTTC. Its translation: CSVGRDIYVQYF.

The rearrangement joins TRBV29-1 to TRBJ2-7; 13 bases align to TRBD2. Germline CDR1 and CDR2: SQVTM and ANQGSEA. The CDR3 loop spans 15 amino acids. V was clipped by 4 bases and J by 3 bases; unmatched bases: 6. DNA of the CDR3: TGCAGCGTTGCTGGGACTAGCGGGACTCTCTACGAGCAGTACTTC. Encoded protein: CSVAGTSGTLYEQYF.

The CDR3 loop is CASSKTGGHGYTF. In DNA, the CDR3 is TGCGCCAGCAGCAAGACAGGGGGCCATGGCTACACCTTC. V gene TRBV5-1 combines with J gene TRBJ1-2, with 10 bases identical to TRBD1. Germline values: CDR1 SGHRS, CDR2 YFSETQ. Unmatched junction bases numbered 3, after V lost 4 bases and J lost 6 bases. The CDR3 contains 13 residues. The variable domain in full, with the rest retrieved from reference TRBV5-1 and TRBJ1-2, is KAGVTQTPRYLIKTRGQQVTLSCSPISGHRSVSWYQQTPGQGLQFLFEYFSETQRNKGNFPGRFSGRQFSNSRSEMNVSTLELGDSALYLCASSKTGGHGYTFGSGTRLTVV.

This clonotype has more than one count but fewer than ten. The chain carries TRBV2 and TRBJ2-5; D gene ambiguous. Looked up from germline, CDR1 is SNHLY and CDR2 is FYNNEI. The CDR3 contains 10 residues. V gave up 8 bases and J gave up 6 bases, with 7 bases separating them. CDR3 coding DNA: TGTGCCAGCCGCGAAAAGACCCAGTACTTC. Translation gives CASREKTQYF.

This clonotype showed up many times. The J gene is TRBJ2-7, the V gene TRBV25-1; no clear D. Trimming took off 3 bases at V and 4 bases at J, with 13 bases between the two ends. Per germline, CDR1 MGHDK and CDR2 SYGVNS. The CDR3 contains 14 residues. The CDR3 nucleotides are TGTGCCAGCAGTGATTGGGTTTCCGGGTACGAGCAGTACTTC. The encoded protein is CASSDWVSGYEQYF.

The chain combines TRBV12-5 with TRBJ2-7; no clear D gene. Germline loops: CDR1 LGHNT, CDR2 FRNRAP. The CDR3 runs to 13 residues. V lost 1 base and J lost 0, with 4 bases in between. Here the CDR3 DNA reads TGTGCTAGTGGTTTGGGCTTCTCCTACGAGCAGTACTTC. As protein: CASGLGFSYEQYF. The whole variable domain, filled in from reference TRBV12-5 and TRBJ2-7, reads DARVTQTPRHKVTEMGQEVTMRCQPILGHNTVFWYRQTMMQGLELLAYFRNRAPLDDSGMPKDRFSAEMPDATLATLKIQPSEPRDSAVYFCASGLGFSYEQYFGPGTRLTVT.

V and J are TRBV5-1 and TRBJ2-7; D unclear. This CDR3 has 12 amino acids. Trimming took off 7 bases at V and 3 bases at J, with 11 bases between the two ends. Germline V CDR1 and CDR2: SGHRS, YFSETQ. The CDR3 DNA sequence: TGCGCCAGCTCTAAGAGTCTCTACGAGCAGTACTTC. Translating it yields CASSKSLYEQYF.

The chain is built from TRBV11-2 and TRBJ2-2; TRBD2 matches 9 bases. The J segment lost 3 bases and the V segment lost 0 bases, leaving 5 bases of the junction unmatched. CDR1 SGHAT and CDR2 FQNNGV come from the germline V gene. This CDR3 contains 17 residues. CDR3 residues: CASSLERLAGDTGELFF. CDR3 coding DNA: TGTGCCAGCAGCTTAGAACGGTTAGCGGGAGACACCGGGGAGCTGTTTTTT.

This clonotype was observed at least ten times. The chain links TRBV7-6 to TRBJ2-1; D is unresolved. In germline, CDR1 is SGHVS, CDR2 FNYEAQ. The CDR3 runs to 11 residues. Between the trimmed V and J ends, which lost 5 bases and 9 bases, there was a span of 8 bases. The CDR3 is CASSQSGEQFF. The CDR3 coding sequence is TGTGCCAGCAGCCAAAGTGGTGAGCAGTTCTTC.